This TCR beta chain appears in the sequencing data of a study of blood T cell repertoires in COVID-19. Individuals aged about 18 to 100 years were recruited from about two dozen US areas. Recovery among Cohort 3 donors was established by two negative PCRs, clearance, or symptom resolution. Germline CDR1 is SEHNR and CDR2 is FQNEAQ (reference sequence). The J segment lost 3 bases and the V segment lost 2 bases, leaving 17 bases of the junction unmatched. This CDR3 has 19 residues. As handled by the study authors: By means of reference gene primer amplification, nucleated cell counts were estimated. Measured with immunoSEQ multiplex PCR; TCRdb has only the in-frame clones, and not every one. V and J calls and clone size are those listed in that table; D and trimming were worked out from the DNA. Here the sample spans 310,000 or so clones, 80% to 90% being singletons.

Sequenced: PBMCs or T cells enriched from blood (not recorded which). The receptor comes from a woman aged 18-35 years who had recovered from COVID-19. The gene calls are TRBV7-9 and TRBJ1-2, with 8 bases that match TRBD1. The CDR3 DNA reads TGTGCCAGCAGCTTATCCGCCCCCCAGGGGGCTGTAGGTGACTATGGCTACACCTTC. Protein: CASSLSAPQGAVGDYGYTF.